Listed below are T cell receptor beta chains from one sample, sequenced in a study of identical twins. TCRdb reprocessed the 5' RACE reads with MiXCR, giving one entry per CDR3 protein. The profile covers hundreds of thousands of distinct CDR3 sequences, with 8.6% appearing a single time and 0.75% to 1% taken by the ten largest. These same data were also listed under a study on yellow fever vaccine responses in identical twins.

Material: PBMCs. These receptors were collected from a woman in her late teens or twenties in good health. Each CDR3 is given with its conserved first and last residue. The D gene is left open where the match is weak. Not all rows give a size; the values are once, few, many and, for expanded clones, a class.

TRBD2	TRBV11-2	TRBJ2-5	NA	TGTGCCAGCAGCTCCGGGACTAGCGGGAGGTTGGAGACCCAGTACTTC	CASSSGTSGRLETQYF
TRBD1	TRBV29-1	TRBJ2-1	few	TGCAGCGGGGATCCGGGACAGGGGGACAATGAGCAGTTCTTC	CSGDPGQGDNEQFF
NA	TRBV6-2/TRBV6-3	TRBJ2-5	few	TGTGCCAGTCGGATTAGCGGAGAATTAGAGACCCAGTACTTC	CASRISGELETQYF
NA	TRBV5-5	TRBJ2-5	few	TGTGCCAGCACTGGCGGCGGGGCTTTGGAAGAGACCCAGTACTTC	CASTGGGALEETQYF
NA	TRBV27	TRBJ2-7	few	TGTGCCAGCAGTTGGAACCCAGGCACCTACGAGCAGTACTTC	CASSWNPGTYEQYF
NA	TRBV27	TRBJ2-1	few	TGTGCCAGCAGTCAAAACCGAGAAGGCAATGAGCAGTTCTTC	CASSQNREGNEQFF
TRBD2	TRBV7-2	TRBJ2-3	NA	TGTGCCAGCAGCTTGCTTAGCGGGAGGGAAGATACGCAGTATTTT	CASSLLSGREDTQYF
NA	TRBV7-9	TRBJ2-1	many	TGTGCCAGCAGGGATCCCTCCTACAATGAGCAGTTCTTC	CASRDPSYNEQFF
TRBD2	TRBV6-2/TRBV6-3	TRBJ2-3	many	TGTGCCAGCAGTTACCCAGCGGGAGTGGTCACAGATACGCAGTATTTT	CASSYPAGVVTDTQYF
NA	TRBV10-2	TRBJ2-7	few	TGCGCCAGCAGGCTTCAGCCCCACTCCTACGAGCAGTACTTC	CASRLQPHSYEQYF
NA	TRBV3-1	TRBJ2-3	NA	TGTGCCAGCAGCCTTAGGACAAAAAGTACAGATACGCAGTATTTT	CASSLRTKSTDTQYF
TRBD1	TRBV30	TRBJ2-7	once	TGTGCCTGGAGAGACAGGGGATACTACGAGCAGTACTTC	CAWRDRGYYEQYF
TRBD1	TRBV20-1	TRBJ2-3	many	TGCAGTGCCCGACTACCGGACAGGCCGAGCACAGATACGCAGTATTTT	CSARLPDRPSTDTQYF
NA	TRBV7-9	TRBJ2-3	few	TGTGCCAGCAGCTTTGTGACCGGGGGCCACACAGATACGCAGTATTTT	CASSFVTGGHTDTQYF
NA	TRBV7-9	TRBJ1-6	many	TGTGCCAGCAGCTTGGAACCTAATAATTCACCCCTCCACTTT	CASSLEPNNSPLHF
NA	TRBV6-2/TRBV6-3	TRBJ2-3	NA	TGTGCCAGCAGTTACTCAGGTTTCACAGATACGCAGTATTTT	CASSYSGFTDTQYF
NA	TRBV4-3	TRBJ2-7	NA	TGCGCCAGCAGCCAAGATGAAGGGGAACAATACGAGCAGTACTTC	CASSQDEGEQYEQYF
TRBD2	TRBV27	TRBJ2-3	few	TGTGCCAGCAGTTCCCGACTAGCAATAACAGATACGCAGTATTTT	CASSSRLAITDTQYF
TRBD2	TRBV4-3	TRBJ2-1	NA	TGCGCCAGCAGCCACGAATACGGGACTAGCGGGAACAATGAGCAGTTCTTC	CASSHEYGTSGNNEQFF
TRBD1	TRBV7-9	TRBJ1-1	NA	TGTGCCAGCAGTTGGCAGGGGGCGCAGGCCCTTGAAGCTTTCTTT	CASSWQGAQALEAFF
NA	TRBV5-1	TRBJ2-5	NA	TGCGCCAGCAGCCCCCAGGCGGGTGAGAGAGAGACCCAGTACTTC	CASSPQAGERETQYF
NA	TRBV11-1	TRBJ2-3	few	TGTGCCAGCAGCTTAGCTAATGGGCAGGGGCTCCCCACAGATACGCAGTATTTT	CASSLANGQGLPTDTQYF
NA	TRBV6-5	TRBJ2-5	NA	TGTGCCAGCAGTTACCAATATGGGACCTACCAAGAGACCCAGTACTTC	CASSYQYGTYQETQYF
NA	TRBV20-1	TRBJ2-7	NA	TGCAGTGCAATCCAACTGACAGCAGCCTACGAGCAGTACTTC	CSAIQLTAAYEQYF
TRBD1	TRBV27	TRBJ2-7	few	TGTGCCAGCAGTGATCAGGGGGCACAGCCCTACGAGCAGTACTTC	CASSDQGAQPYEQYF
NA	TRBV28	TRBJ2-7	NA	TGTGCCAGCAGTTTCAACCTCTACGAGCAGTACTTC	CASSFNLYEQYF
NA	TRBV29-1	TRBJ2-1	few	TGCAGCGTTGTCCTAGCGTTTAAGTCCTACAATGAGCAGTTCTTC	CSVVLAFKSYNEQFF
NA	TRBV23-1	TRBJ2-1	NA	TGCGCCAGCAGTCAATCCACACTAACAGGGTTCTACAATGAGCAGTTCTTC	CASSQSTLTGFYNEQFF
NA	TRBV18	TRBJ2-7	NA	TGTGCCAGCTCACTTGGTGGGACACTCTCCTACGAGCAGTACTTC	CASSLGGTLSYEQYF
NA	TRBV2	TRBJ1-5	NA	TGTGCCAGCAGTGAAATGGGGGTCCGGCCCCAGCATTTT	CASSEMGVRPQHF
TRBD2	TRBV5-6	TRBJ2-1	NA	TGTGCCAGCAGGGGCGGGCGGGGGAGCTCCTACAATGAGCAGTTCTTC	CASRGGRGSSYNEQFF
TRBD1	TRBV10-3	TRBJ1-6	NA	TGTGCCATCAGAGACCCGGGACAGGGCGCTTCACCCCTCCACTTT	CAIRDPGQGASPLHF
NA	TRBV7-9	TRBJ1-1	many	TGTGCCAGCAGCCCCCTTTGGGATGAAGCTTTCTTT	CASSPLWDEAFF
NA	TRBV24-1	TRBJ2-3	many	TGTGCCACCAGACAGGGATCTACAGATACGCAGTATTTT	CATRQGSTDTQYF
NA	TRBV7-3	TRBJ2-1	NA	TGTGCCAGCAGCATGACAGGCCCGACCAATGAGCAGTTCTTC	CASSMTGPTNEQFF
NA	TRBV7-2	TRBJ2-3	few	TGTGCCAGCAGCTCCCCTAACACAGATACGCAGTATTTT	CASSSPNTDTQYF
NA	TRBV7-9	TRBJ1-2	many	TGTGCCAGCAGCTATCCGGACAGACCTTACCTCGCCTTC	CASSYPDRPYLAF
NA	TRBV29-1	TRBJ2-2	NA	TGCAGCGTTGAAGCCCAGAACACCGGGGAGCTGTTTTTT	CSVEAQNTGELFF
NA	TRBV4-3	TRBJ2-7	NA	TGCGCCAGCAGCCAAGAAACAGGGACTGGCTCCTACGAGCAGTACTTC	CASSQETGTGSYEQYF
NA	TRBV4-2	TRBJ2-1	many	TGTGCCAGCAGCCAAGAGAACCTCTCCGGGGGGCAGTTCTTC	CASSQENLSGGQFF
TRBD2	TRBV12-3/TRBV12-4	TRBJ2-2	many	TGTGCCAGCAGTGCCAGCGGGAGGGCCGACGGGGAGCTGTTTTTT	CASSASGRADGELFF
NA	TRBV24-1	TRBJ2-3	NA	TGTGCCACCTTTTACCTCCCGGGACCGGGGTCCACAGATACGCAGTATTTT	CATFYLPGPGSTDTQYF
NA	TRBV29-1	TRBJ2-5	few	TGCAGCGTTGAAGAGTACCTAGGGGCGGTCCAAGAGACCCAGTACTTC	CSVEEYLGAVQETQYF